This T cell receptor (beta chain) stems from a study of blood T cells in healthy people across ages (dated by TCRdb to the mid-2010s). Regarding the complete study: In model experiments, roughly one uniquely barcoded TCR beta cDNA molecule per two T cells was captured by template switching. Using deep sequencing normalized with unique cDNA molecular identifiers, the study measured how TCR beta repertoire diversity changes with age. The donors were divided into four age groups: young (average 16 years), middle-aged (around 41), aged (about 56) and long-lived (about 84). To avoid experimental bias, donors of different ages were distributed randomly across sequencing lanes. For two donors (one aged 18 to 29 and one aged 80 or older), the study analyzed two additional independent replicas of 1 million unique cDNA reads from the same blood draw. Beyond this particular receptor, the publication reports: Estimates of total diversity based on one million sequenced T cells were considered lower bounds and underestimates. Observed TCR beta diversity per million T cells fell roughly linearly with age, and a significant reduction was already apparent by age roughly 40. A strong correlation was found between observed TCR beta diversity and the percentage of naive T cells measured by flow cytometry. Since profiling was done on bulk unsorted PBMCs, naive and antigen-experienced compartments could not be conclusively compared. The CMV infection status of donors was not known, potentially confounding age-related changes in expanded clonotypes. Compared with the aged group, more naive CD4+ T cells, fewer expanded clones and increased TCR diversity were shown by the long-lived group, suggesting age selection.

As for this clonotype: Its antigen remains unidentified. Nothing much larger sits one base from this clone, and base qualities are not available.

Preparation of the library involved 5' RACE. The sample was run on an Illumina HiSeq 2500. A second PCR of 7 to 11 cycles was performed with a sample-barcoded 5' primer and a J-beta primer mix. A template-switch 5' adaptor carrying 12 random nucleotides introduced a unique molecular identifier onto each TCR beta cDNA molecule. Each sample yielded at least 2.5 million CDR3-containing paired-end reads. First-strand cDNA was synthesized from all RNA with the Mint cDNA synthesis kit, primed by a TRBC-specific oligonucleotide. After uracil-DNA glycosylase treatment, a first 18-cycle PCR used universal primers M1SS and BC2_uni_R on all cDNA. The paper's data handling went like this. Each sample was normalized by randomly selecting 1 million high-quality reads, each carrying a distinct molecular identifier. Instead of being binned into consensus sequences, reads that shared molecular identifiers were thrown out. MiTCR, set to a Q25 quality threshold and the strictest error-elimination algorithm, was used for CDR3 identification, clonotype clustering and error correction. A nonparametric unseen species model using Euler transformation provided a lower-bound estimate of total TCR beta diversity. The public reads were reprocessed in TCRdb via fastp at Q25 and MiXCR, keeping in-frame beta chains. One record per CDR3 amino acid sequence lists the most common genes and DNA. TCRdb's processing, not the authors' own work, is the source of the V and J calls. The sample profile shows around 850,000 distinct CDR3 sequences; around 36% of them were found once. Over 10% of the sample lies in the top ten.

The donors were roughly 39 Caucasian individuals from Russia, aged roughly 6 to 100 years, who were systemically healthy. Each donor gave about 9.7 milliliters of peripheral blood, drawn into EDTA-treated Vacutainer tubes. Ficoll-Paque density-gradient centrifugation was used to isolate PBMCs, with at least 7 million per sample. Trizol reagent was used to extract total RNA from PBMCs, with at least 6 micrograms per sample. For every donor, flow cytometry on a PBMC aliquot measured the percentage of naive CD45RAhigh/CD27high T cells. V trim: 6 bases; J trim: 7 bases; unmatched bases: 13. Including the terminal cysteine and phenylalanine, the CDR3 comprises 15 residues. The read is trimmed to its CDR3 DNA, 45 bases read in frame from base 1. The germline V gene supplies CDR1 SQVTM and CDR2 ANQGSEA.

Material for sequencing was blood. Rearrangement joined TRBV29-1 to TRBJ2-1, with TRBD2 matching 9 junction bases. This TCR derives from a man aged 18 to 35 in good health. The CDR3 protein is CSVPTLAGSGNEQFF. The nucleotide sequence is TGCAGCGTCCCCACTCTAGCGGGAAGTGGAAATGAGCAGTTCTTC.